This T cell receptor (beta chain) is from a study of PD-L1 blockade in urothelial cancer (dated by TCRdb to 2017 to 2019). Regarding the research as a whole: Therapy was started around 2014 for all patients, and atezolizumab 1,200 mg was administered intravenously every 3 weeks. About 85% of the roughly 29 patients were males with bladder-origin urothelial cancer, and 18 of 29 reported a prior smoking history. An ECOG performance status of 0 or 1 was recorded for the patients, and 0 to 3 prior chemotherapy regimens had been received by the patients. Blood samples were analyzed at two time points: 3 weeks after treatment start (second dose) and 6 weeks after treatment start. Blood samples gave a median of approximately 150,000 T cells and 77,000 or so unique TCRs, with a median clonality of approximately 0.078. The study was an exploratory multi-omic analysis of somatic, immune and clinical correlates of response to PD-L1 blockade with atezolizumab in urothelial cancer. Pretreatment tumor samples and matched peripheral blood, collected serially before and after atezolizumab treatment, underwent TCR sequencing. Progression-free survival longer than 6 months counted as durable clinical benefit, and TCR features were additionally tested against both progression-free and overall survival. In the same patients who had TCR sequencing, pretreatment tumors also underwent whole exome sequencing and RNA sequencing. Durable clinical benefit was achieved by nine patients but not by the remaining 20. Over 28 patients had pretreatment blood TCR-seq, about 24 had at least one posttreatment blood collection, and about 24 had tumor TCR-seq. What the work shows at the level of the full study, not this receptor alone: Greater expansion of tumor-associated TCR clones in peripheral blood 3 weeks after the start of treatment was observed in patients with durable benefit (n ≈ 22, p = 0.022). Because of the small sample size (n of about 30) and the many exploratory analyses performed, the results are intended to be regarded as hypothesis-generating. A pretreatment peripheral blood TCR clonality below the median was linked to improved progression-free and overall survival.

Each PCR received spiked-in synthetic TCR analog templates so that absolute template abundance could be estimated from read counts. The immunoSEQ assay used bias-controlled V and J gene primers to amplify TCRbeta CDR3 regions from genomic DNA. Sequencing of rearranged TCRbeta segments was performed at approximately 20X coverage. The original methods were these. Sequencing errors were corrected by clustering, and CDR3s were annotated against IMGT so that V, D and J genes could be assigned. Out-of-frame and stop-codon sequences were excluded, and only productive TCRbeta rearrangements were used in downstream analyses. To compute clonality, Shannon entropy was normalized by the log of the number of unique productive sequences and then subtracted from one. Clones differing between time points or between blood and tumor were identified using Fisher's exact test with Benjamini-Hochberg correction, with an adjusted p below 0.01 applied as the threshold. Here the immuneACCESS table is served through TCRdb, limited to in-frame sequences with V and J called. Missing clones are a known gap in these copies; in checked studies unresolved V genes cover under half, and the rest lacks a known reason. That table gives V, J and clone size, and the DNA gave D and trimming. For this sample the table gives 70,000 to 95,000 clones, of which 89% were detected only once. The ten largest account for 0.85% to 1% of the sample.

Concerning this clone: Its antigen is currently not known. The sample holds no much larger clone one base away, and base qualities are not on file.

V drops 0 bases and J drops 7 bases, leaving 10 bases in between. From its cysteine to its phenylalanine, the CDR3 spans 13 amino acids. The read is trimmed to its CDR3 DNA, 39 bases read in frame from base 1. Reading the germline V gene gives CDR1 SGHRS and CDR2 YFSETQ. The time point label for this specimen denotes: pretreatment peripheral blood. A total of some 30 patients with locally advanced or metastatic urothelial carcinoma, treated at Memorial Sloan Kettering on a trial protocol, made up the cohort. Peripheral blood mononuclear cells were collected pretreatment and during treatment, at between 1 and 8 total time points per patient. The Qiagen DNeasy Blood extraction kit was used to purify genomic DNA from total PBMCs and from tumor samples. PBMCs were collected pretreatment and during treatment, and were isolated and stored as previously described.

The sample here was PBMCs, taken around atezolizumab (anti-PD-L1) treatment. The chain employs TRBV5-1 and TRBJ1-2; TRBD1 is a possible D gene, resting on 5 matching bases. This sequence originates from a woman of 80 years or more with urothelial cancer. The CDR3 region has the sequence CASSLEGQFGYTF. The DNA sequence is given as TGCGCCAGCAGCTTGGAGGGGCAATTTGGCTACACCTTC.